Below are 2 T cell receptor beta chains sequenced from a single sample in a study of identical twins (dated by TCRdb to 2016 to 2017). The receptor library was made with 5' RACE. Sequencing used an Illumina HiSeq 2000. TCRdb trimmed public reads at Q25 via fastp, called clones via MiXCR and kept in-frame beta chains. Each CDR3 protein appears once, grouped with its most common genes and DNA. Present in this sample are approximately 220,000 distinct CDR3 sequences, 7.5% of which were seen just once. The leading ten clones occupy 1.9% of the sample. The sample also formed part of further work on yellow fever vaccine responses in identical twins.

Sequenced sample: memory (CD45RO+) T cells sorted from blood. The sample's cell subset or site label, in plain terms: CD45RO+ enriched T cells. These receptors were collected from a woman aged 18 to 35 in good health.

There are many counts of this clonotype. V gene TRBV5-1 combines with J gene TRBJ2-2; D is possibly TRBD1 or TRBD2 (6 bases each). Trimming left V 0 bases short and J 4 bases short, with 13 bases between. This CDR3 region has 16 residues. CDR1 and CDR2 (germline): SGHRS, YFSETQ. CDR3 in amino acids: CASSLAPGASTGELFF. The CDR3 DNA follows: TGCGCCAGCAGCTTGGCCCCGGGGGCGAGCACCGGGGAGCTGTTTTTT.

This chain joins TRBV5-1 and TRBJ2-1; a possible D gene is TRBD2 (6 bases). Germline V gives CDR1 SGHRS, CDR2 YFSETQ. The CDR3 covers 15 residues. The V end lost 1 base, the J end lost 4 bases, and 12 bases lay between the germline ends. CDR3 bases: TGCGCCAGCAGCTTGAGGGACTTCCCATACAATGAGCAGTTCTTC. Translated: CASSLRDFPYNEQFF.